These 23 T cell receptor beta chains originate from one sample sequenced in a study of blood T cell repertoires in COVID-19. Profiling relied on immunoSEQ multiplex PCR, and the TCRdb table lists in-frame clones only, not all of them. The data show about 120,000 clones, with 90% seen just once and 3.5% to 4% held by the top ten. Sequences were obtained from peripheral blood. Receptor source: a woman aged 55-70 years with COVID-19, enrolled during active disease.

This chain uses TRBV7-9 with TRBJ1-2; D is perhaps TRBD1 (5 bases). CDR1 and CDR2 (germline): SEHNR, FQNEAQ (reference sequence). This CDR3 comprises 16 residues. Trimming pared 6 bases from V and 8 bases from J, leaving 25 bases between. Here the CDR3 DNA reads TGTGCCAGCAGTTCCTGGGGGGTTCCTGGCGGATGGGGCTACACCTTC. It is translated as CASSSWGVPGGWGYTF.

The chain carries TRBV3-1 (or the pseudogene TRBV3-2) and TRBJ1-3; possibly TRBD1 for D (6 bases). CDR3 length: 17 amino acids. Trimming shortened V by 1 base and J by 0 bases, and 13 bases separated the two germline ends. Germline values: CDR1 LGHDT, CDR2 YNNKEL (reference sequence). As DNA, the CDR3 is TGTGCCAGCAGCCAAGCCCCGACAGGTCGCTCTGGAAACACCATATATTTT. Its translation is CASSQAPTGRSGNTIYF.

The chain has TRBV6-1 and TRBJ1-5; the D gene is possibly TRBD1 (6 bases). The CDR3 contains 15 residues. Germline V gene lookup returns CDR1 MNHNS and CDR2 SASEGT. V lost 2 bases and J 4 bases, leaving 12 bases between the germline ends. CDR3 bases: TGTGCCAGCAGTGAAATCGAAGGGGGAAATCAGCCCCAGCATTTT. Its protein product is CASSEIEGGNQPQHF.

V and J are TRBV3-1 (or the pseudogene TRBV3-2) and TRBJ1-2; D is perhaps TRBD1 (5 bases). Germline CDR1 and CDR2: LGHDT and YNNKEL (reference sequence). Trimming took 0 bases from V and 8 from J, leaving 10 bases between them. This CDR3 is built from 13 residues. The CDR3 DNA is TGTGCCAGCAGCCAAGATCAGGGTTGGGGCTACACCTTC. As protein: CASSQDQGWGYTF.

J is TRBJ1-2 and V is TRBV19, with 7 bases aligning to TRBD1. Germline V gives CDR1 LNHDA, CDR2 SQIVND (reference sequence). This CDR3 is built from 14 residues. Germline trimming cut 5 bases from V and 5 bases from J; bases unmatched to any gene: 8. The CDR3 DNA follows: TGTGCCAGTAGTGGCGGGACAGCCCGATATGGCTACACCTTC. As protein: CASSGGTARYGYTF. The full variable domain, its missing parts supplied by reference TRBV19 and TRBJ1-2, is DGGITQSPKYLFRKEGQNVTLSCEQNLNHDAMYWYRQDPGQGLRLIYYSQIVNDFQKGDIAEGYSVSREKKESFPLTVTSAQKNPTAFYLCASSGGTARYGYTFGSGTRLTVV.

The rearrangement joins TRBV9 to TRBJ2-1; 10 bases map to TRBD2. Germline V CDR1 and CDR2: SGDLS, YYNGEE. The CDR3 totals 15 residues. The J segment lost 4 bases and the V segment lost 1 base, leaving 2 bases of the junction unmatched. The CDR3 region has the DNA TGTGCCAGCAGCGTACGAGCGGGGGGGTACAATGAGCAGTTCTTC. Amino acids: CASSVRAGGYNEQFF. The whole variable domain, remainder taken from reference TRBV9 and TRBJ2-1, is DSGVTQTPKHLITATGQRVTLRCSPRSGDLSVYWYQQSLDQGLQFLIQYYNGEERAKGNILERFSAQQFPDLHSELNLSSLELGDSALYFCASSVRAGGYNEQFFGPGTRLTVL.

The rearrangement joins TRBV9 to TRBJ1-6; D unclear. CDR1 is SGDLS, CDR2 YYNGEE, per germline. This CDR3 contains 15 residues. Trimming cost V 1 base and J 7 bases, with 12 bases left between them. CDR3 DNA: TGTGCCAGCAGCGTACGGGGTAGAGACAATTCACCCCTCCACTTT. It is translated as CASSVRGRDNSPLHF.

The CDR3 loop is CASSTNRVQPQHF. In DNA, the CDR3 is TGTGCCAGCAGTACCAACAGGGTTCAGCCCCAGCATTTT. The chain combines TRBV6-5 with TRBJ1-5, with D maybe TRBD1 (6 bases). Germline V gives CDR1 MNHEY, CDR2 SVGAGI. The CDR3 sequence is 13 residues long. V was pared by 5 bases and J by 6 bases, with 11 bases between.

The chain has TRBV9 and TRBJ2-1, with 7 bases matching TRBD1. This CDR3 has 15 amino acids. The J segment lost 4 bases and the V segment lost 0 bases, leaving 4 bases of the junction unmatched. The V gene's germline CDR1 is SGDLS and CDR2 YYNGEE. CDR3 sequence (DNA): TGTGCCAGCAGCGTAGGATCAGGGGGTTACAATGAGCAGTTCTTC. It yields the protein CASSVGSGGYNEQFF.

In this sample, this clone turned up once. This CDR3 reads CASSPTTGWYGYTF. The CDR3 DNA reads TGCGCCAGCAGCCCAACTACGGGTTGGTATGGCTACACCTTC. This chain uses TRBV4-3 with TRBJ1-2; D gene uncertain. This CDR3 is built from 14 residues. Per germline, CDR1 LGHNA and CDR2 YSLEER. Trimming shortened V by 4 bases and J by 5 bases, and 14 bases separated the two germline ends.

The V and J genes are TRBV10-3 and TRBJ2-3; D is unresolved. The V end lost 0 bases, the J end lost 9 bases, and 10 bases lay between the germline ends. This CDR3 is built from 13 residues. Germline lookup yields CDR1 ENHRY and CDR2 SYGVKD. CDR3 nucleotides: TGTGCCATCAGTGAGTCGATCCGAGGCACGCAGTATTTT. Protein product: CAISESIRGTQYF.

This clone was found a few times. The chain employs TRBV7-2 and TRBJ1-1; the D gene is possibly TRBD1 (5 bases). V lost 1 base, J lost 7 bases, and 16 bases lay in between. The germline V gene has CDR1 SGHTA and CDR2 FQGNSA. The CDR3 sequence is 15 residues long. In DNA form, the CDR3 reads TGTGCCAGCAGCTTAGGGGGACTAGGGCCGAATGAAGCTTTCTTT. The encoded protein is CASSLGGLGPNEAFF.

The chain combines TRBV18 with TRBJ1-1, with D unclear. V lost 8 bases and J lost 3, with 10 bases in between. The length of the CDR3 is 12 residues. CDR1 and CDR2 from the germline V gene are KGHSH and LQKENI. The CDR3 region is CASTNDDTEAFF. Written as DNA, the CDR3 is TGTGCCAGCACTAACGACGACACTGAAGCTTTCTTT.

The V gene is TRBV5-1, the J gene TRBJ2-1; 15 bases are shared with TRBD2. This CDR3 spans 17 amino acids. J was trimmed by 4 bases and V by 0 bases; bases with no gene match: 2. Germline loops: CDR1 SGHRS, CDR2 YFSETQ. The CDR3 DNA follows: TGCGCCAGCAGCTTGGTGGGACTAGCGGGGGGATACAATGAGCAGTTCTTC. Amino acid sequence: CASSLVGLAGGYNEQFF.

The chain couples TRBV9 to TRBJ1-6, with TRBD1 as a possible D gene (5 bases). This CDR3 spans 14 amino acids. The germline V gene has CDR1 SGDLS and CDR2 YYNGEE. The ends were cut back, 0 bases at V and 5 bases at J, with 6 bases in the middle. The CDR3 DNA reads TGTGCCAGCAGCGTAGAACAGGATAATTCACCCCTCCACTTT. Amino acid sequence: CASSVEQDNSPLHF.

The genes are TRBV4-2 and TRBJ1-5, with D perhaps matching TRBD1 (5 bases). The ends were cut back, 1 base at V and 5 bases at J, with 12 bases in the middle. The V gene's germline CDR1 is LGHNA and CDR2 YNFKEQ. The CDR3 is made up of 15 amino acids. The CDR3 protein is CASSQAQPGDQPQHF. CDR3 sequence (DNA): TGTGCCAGCAGCCAAGCTCAGCCGGGGGATCAGCCCCAGCATTTT.

This chain uses TRBV7-2 with TRBJ1-2, with D uncertain. V was clipped by 3 bases and J by 8 bases, with 16 bases between them. The CDR3 sequence is 14 residues long. Germline V gene lookup returns CDR1 SGHTA and CDR2 FQGNSA. CDR3 residues: CASSFVSPGRGYTF. CDR3 coding DNA: TGTGCCAGCAGCTTTGTTTCCCCCGGTCGGGGCTACACCTTC.

The chain couples TRBV7-2 to TRBJ1-5; 8 positions agree with TRBD1. The V and J ends lost 2 bases and 4 bases, in that order; junction bases with no gene match: 4. CDR3 size: 15 residues. Germline V gene data show CDR1 as SGHTA and CDR2 as FQGNSA. The chain's CDR3 is CASSLTRGPNQPQHF. DNA of the CDR3: TGTGCCAGCAGCTTAACCAGGGGGCCTAATCAGCCCCAGCATTTT. Using reference TRBV7-2 and TRBJ1-5 for the parts outside the CDR3, the full variable domain is GAGVSQSPSNKVTEKGKDVELRCDPISGHTALYWYRQSLGQGLEFLIYFQGNSAPDKSGLPSDRFSAERTGGSVSTLTIQRTQQEDSAVYLCASSLTRGPNQPQHFGDGTRLSIL.

The table lists this clone with a count of one. V is TRBV29-1 and J is TRBJ2-5; D unresolved. Germline V gene lookup returns CDR1 SQVTM and CDR2 ANQGSEA. Trimming removed 0 bases from V and 4 bases from J, with 3 bases in between. The CDR3 sequence is 11 residues long. The CDR3 DNA sequence: TGCAGCGTTGAAGATCGAGAGACCCAGTACTTC. Translation gives CSVEDRETQYF.

The chain uses TRBV27 and TRBJ2-2, with 9 nucleotides matching TRBD2. Germline CDR1 is MNHEY and CDR2 is SMNVEV (reference sequence). The CDR3 is 17 amino acids. V shed 7 bases and J 0 bases; nucleotides not matched to a gene: 9. The CDR3 loop is CASTFSGGHANTGELFF. The CDR3 nucleotides are TGTGCCAGCACTTTTAGCGGGGGCCACGCGAACACCGGGGAGCTGTTTTTT.

The chain uses TRBV7-3 and TRBJ2-7, with 11 bases fitting TRBD1. Germline assignment: CDR1 SGHTA and CDR2 FQGTGA. The CDR3 has 16 amino acids. Trimming at V came to 5 bases and at J to 6 bases, leaving 12 bases not matched to a gene. CDR3 DNA sequence: TGTGCCAGCAGCGAACGCGGACGGACAGGGGGCAGCGAGCAGTACTTC. Translation: CASSERGRTGGSEQYF.

The chain employs TRBV10-3 and TRBJ2-3; tentative D call: TRBD2 (6 bases). The length of the CDR3 is 14 residues. CDR1 is ENHRY and CDR2 is SYGVKD in the germline V gene. V was pared by 4 bases and J by 4 bases, with 12 bases between. The CDR3 spells CAISVVGEADTQYF. The CDR3 DNA reads as TGTGCCATCAGTGTAGTGGGGGAGGCAGATACGCAGTATTTT.

This clone appeared once. The genes are TRBV5-1 and TRBJ2-7; tentatively, D is TRBD2 (6 bases). This CDR3 contains 15 residues. The V end was cut by 5 bases, the J end by 3 bases, with 18 bases between. Germline V gene data show CDR1 as SGHRS and CDR2 as YFSETQ. The CDR3 sequence: CASRRTGTSNYEQYF. In DNA form, the CDR3 reads TGCGCCAGCAGGAGAACCGGGACTTCAAACTACGAGCAGTACTTC.